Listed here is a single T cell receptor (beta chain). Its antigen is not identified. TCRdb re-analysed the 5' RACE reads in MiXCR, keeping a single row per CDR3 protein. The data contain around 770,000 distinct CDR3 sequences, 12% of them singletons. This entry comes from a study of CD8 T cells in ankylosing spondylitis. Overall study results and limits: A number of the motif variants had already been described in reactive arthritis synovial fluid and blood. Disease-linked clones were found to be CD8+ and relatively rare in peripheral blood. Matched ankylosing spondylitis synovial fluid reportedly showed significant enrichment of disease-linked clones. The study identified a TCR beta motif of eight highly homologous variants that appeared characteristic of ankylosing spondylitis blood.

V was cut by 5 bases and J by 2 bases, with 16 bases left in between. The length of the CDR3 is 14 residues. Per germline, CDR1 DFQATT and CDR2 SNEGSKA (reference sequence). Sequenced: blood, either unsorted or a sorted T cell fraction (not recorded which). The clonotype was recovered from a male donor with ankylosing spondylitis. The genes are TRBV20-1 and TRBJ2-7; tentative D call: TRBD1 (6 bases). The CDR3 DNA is TGCAGTGCTCCCGTTTCCAGGGGAACCTACGAGCAGTACTTC. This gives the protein CSAPVSRGTYEQYF.